Listed below are T cell receptor beta chains from one sample, sequenced in a study of read filtering for tumor transcriptome and immune sequencing. A single record per CDR3 protein comes from TCRdb applying MiXCR to the reads. The sample has around 140,000 distinct CDR3 sequences, 13% seen once. Sequenced sample: a population of CD138-negative cells sorted from bone marrow. The receptor source for this set is a donor over 35 with multiple myeloma. Each CDR3 is given with its conserved first and last residue. The D gene is left open where the match is weak. Some rows mark clone size as missing; the rest say once, few, many or name a class of expanded clone.

J gene,V gene,clone size,D gene,CDR3 protein,CDR3 DNA
TRBJ2-7,TRBV7-2,many,.,CASSLGWATYEQYF,TGTGCCAGCAGCTTAGGGTGGGCCACCTACGAGCAGTACTTC
TRBJ2-3,TRBV20-1,many,TRBD2,CSARTSGRAPDTQYF,TGCAGTGCTAGAACTAGCGGGAGGGCCCCAGATACGCAGTATTTT
TRBJ2-7,TRBV19,.,TRBD2,CASSTGLAGPYEQYF,TGTGCCAGTAGTACGGGACTAGCGGGACCCTACGAGCAGTACTTC
TRBJ2-7,TRBV29-1,many,TRBD2,CSVETSGHSYEQYF,TGCAGCGTTGAGACTAGCGGCCACTCCTACGAGCAGTACTTC
TRBJ2-1,TRBV27,many,.,CASSLSLYANEQFF,TGTGCCAGCAGTTTATCCCTCTATGCGAATGAGCAGTTCTTC
TRBJ2-3,TRBV19,many,.,CASSKVWGPDTQYF,TGTGCCAGTAGTAAAGTGTGGGGACCAGATACGCAGTATTTT
TRBJ2-7,TRBV29-1,few,TRBD1,CSGTTGGGDEQYF,TGCAGCGGTACTACAGGGGGCGGAGACGAGCAGTACTTC
TRBJ1-5,TRBV6-6,many,TRBD1,CASSYLGQGVNLHQPQHF,TGTGCCAGCAGTTACTTGGGACAGGGGGTAAACCTTCATCAGCCCCAGCATTTT
TRBJ2-3,TRBV6-1,many,.,CAGNRDRDTQYF,TGTGCCGGAAACCGGGACCGAGATACGCAGTATTTT
TRBJ1-2,TRBV18,.,.,CASSPRQDYYGYTF,TGTGCCAGCTCACCAAGACAGGATTACTATGGCTACACCTTC
TRBJ1-4,TRBV7-9,many,TRBD1,CASSTRDRGPLREKLFF,TGTGCCAGCAGCACCCGGGACAGGGGGCCTCTCAGAGAAAAACTGTTTTTT
TRBJ2-3,TRBV11-2,many,.,CASSPWGRGADTQYF,TGTGCCAGCAGCCCTTGGGGGCGGGGAGCAGATACGCAGTATTTT
TRBJ2-3,TRBV5-1,many,TRBD2,CASSSGTSGPRWDTQYF,TGCGCCAGCAGCTCAGGGACTAGCGGGCCGAGATGGGATACGCAGTATTTT
TRBJ2-3,TRBV28,.,.,CASTSAPDTQYF,TGTGCCAGCACCTCCGCCCCAGATACGCAGTATTTT
TRBJ2-3,TRBV15,few,.,CATSRVHSSVTQYF,TGTGCCACCAGCAGAGTTCACAGTTCCGTTACGCAGTATTTT
TRBJ2-3,TRBV2,few,.,CASSDTSTDTQYF,TGTGCCAGCTCGGACACCTCCACAGATACGCAGTATTTT
TRBJ1-5,TRBV4-3,many,.,CASSQQHSDSNQPQHF,TGCGCCAGCAGCCAACAGCATTCGGATAGCAATCAGCCCCAGCATTTT
TRBJ2-7,TRBV29-1,many,TRBD1,CSVTGTGASEQYF,TGCAGCGTCACCGGGACAGGGGCGTCCGAGCAGTACTTC
TRBJ2-3,TRBV29-1,few,TRBD2,CSVVGLAEDMQYF,TGCAGCGTTGTGGGGCTAGCGGAGGATATGCAGTATTTT
TRBJ2-2,TRBV6-1,.,.,CASPRSRLEIANTGERLF,TGTGCCAGCCCTAGAAGTCGGTTAGAAATAGCGAACACCGGGGAGCGGTTGTTT
TRBJ2-2,TRBV5-1,many,TRBD2,CASSVPGLAGANTGELFF,TGCGCCAGCAGCGTACCGGGACTAGCGGGAGCGAACACCGGGGAGCTGTTTTTT
TRBJ2-7,TRBV9,many,TRBD1,CASSVEGADDEQYF,TGTGCCAGCAGCGTAGAGGGGGCGGACGACGAGCAGTACTTC
TRBJ2-2,TRBV7-9,many,.,CASSLVGRVTGELFF,TGTGCCAGCAGCTTAGTCGGCAGGGTCACCGGGGAGCTGTTTTTT
TRBJ2-1,TRBV7-6,many,TRBD2,CASSLTGTSYNEQFF,TGTGCCAGCAGCCTCACCGGGACTAGCTACAATGAGCAGTTCTTC
TRBJ2-1,TRBV20-1,many,TRBD2,CSARDWREGVFNEQFF,TGCAGTGCCCGGGACTGGCGGGAGGGGGTTTTCAATGAGCAGTTCTTC
TRBJ2-1,TRBV7-9,many,TRBD2,CASSTGTSIYNEQFF,TGTGCCAGCAGCACCGGGACTAGCATCTACAATGAGCAGTTCTTC
TRBJ2-1,TRBV18,many,.,CASSPGRNNEQFF,TGTGCCAGCTCACCGGGACGGAACAATGAGCAGTTCTTC
TRBJ2-7,TRBV19,many,.,CASSPQSGSTKQYF,TGTGCCAGTAGCCCCCAAAGCGGATCTACGAAGCAGTACTTC
TRBJ2-3,TRBV4-1,few,.,CASSQIGGMTTDTQYF,TGCGCCAGCAGCCAGATCGGGGGTATGACCACGGATACGCAGTATTTT
TRBJ2-5,TRBV5-1,.,.,CASSLGHPGRTETQYF,TGCGCCAGCAGCTTGGGACATCCGGGCCGCACGGAGACCCAGTACTTC
TRBJ1-5,TRBV29-1,many,TRBD1,CSVAGGQGNQPQHF,TGCAGCGTTGCAGGGGGGCAGGGCAATCAGCCCCAGCATTTT
TRBJ1-5,TRBV29-1,many,.,CSVTGGGNQPQHF,TGCAGCGTGACAGGCGGGGGCAATCAGCCCCAGCATTTT
TRBJ2-2,TRBV7-2,many,.,CASSYDSFYGELFF,TGTGCCAGCAGCTATGACTCCTTTTACGGGGAGCTGTTTTTT
TRBJ2-1,TRBV5-5,many,TRBD2,CASSLGVTSGRAGIGEQFF,TGTGCCAGCAGCTTGGGGGTTACGAGCGGGAGGGCCGGTATAGGTGAGCAGTTCTTC
TRBJ2-7,TRBV30,many,.,CAWSIGLSSYEQYF,TGTGCCTGGAGTATCGGCTTGAGCTCCTACGAGCAGTACTTC
TRBJ1-2,TRBV20-1,many,.,CSARGQGTSAYGYTF,TGCAGTGCTAGAGGGCAAGGGACGTCGGCCTATGGCTACACCTTC
TRBJ1-1,TRBV10-3,many,.,CAISELQGRGEAFF,TGTGCCATCAGTGAGTTACAGGGTAGGGGTGAAGCTTTCTTT
TRBJ2-1,TRBV27,many,.,CASSLSRLGISYNEQFF,TGTGCCAGCAGTTTAAGTCGGCTGGGTATCTCCTACAATGAGCAGTTCTTC
TRBJ2-2,TRBV7-9,.,TRBD1,CASSFETGETGELFF,TGTGCCAGCAGCTTCGAGACAGGGGAGACCGGGGAGCTGTTTTTT
TRBJ1-5,TRBV6-1,many,.,CASSEVFYQPQHF,TGTGCCAGCAGTGAAGTATTCTATCAGCCCCAGCATTTT
TRBJ1-3,TRBV4-1,few,TRBD1,CASSQTGTGNTIYF,TGCGCCAGCAGCCAGACAGGGACTGGAAACACCATATATTTT
TRBJ2-7,TRBV12-3/TRBV12-4,many,TRBD2,CASSLAGGTSPYEQYF,TGTGCCAGCAGTTTAGCGGGGGGGACCTCCCCTTACGAGCAGTACTTC
TRBJ2-3,TRBV30,.,.,CAWSTGPLDTQYF,TGTGCCTGGAGTACGGGACCGTTGGATACGCAGTATTTT
TRBJ2-5,TRBV29-1,many,.,CSVVGRQETQYF,TGCAGCGTTGTTGGTCGCCAAGAGACCCAGTACTTC
TRBJ2-5,TRBV9,few,.,CASSVNLPRKRTQYF,TGTGCCAGCAGCGTAAACTTGCCAAGGAAAAGGACCCAGTACTTC
TRBJ1-2,TRBV7-2,many,.,CASSLVPGHQWGLRGYTF,TGTGCCAGCAGCTTAGTACCTGGACATCAGTGGGGCTTACGTGGCTACACCTTC
TRBJ2-1,TRBV5-1,many,.,CASSLDPDTPGNEQFF,TGCGCCAGCAGCTTGGACCCTGACACCCCCGGGAATGAGCAGTTCTTC
TRBJ1-5,TRBV29-1,many,.,CSVQGNSNQPQHF,TGCAGCGTGCAGGGGAATAGCAATCAGCCCCAGCATTTT
TRBJ1-4,TRBV6-1,many,.,CASSATYNEKLFF,TGTGCCAGCAGTGCTACTTATAATGAAAAACTGTTTTTT
TRBJ2-7,TRBV20-1,few,.,CSASSGYLSYGQYF,TGCAGTGCTAGTTCCGGATACTTATCCTACGGGCAGTACTTC
TRBJ2-1,TRBV7-9,many,.,CASSLGAGRSYNEQFF,TGTGCCAGCAGCTTGGGAGCGGGTCGGTCCTACAATGAGCAGTTCTTC
TRBJ2-2,TRBV3-1,few,TRBD2,CASSRTVGTSGAGELFF,TGTGCCAGCAGCCGCACCGTCGGGACTAGCGGCGCCGGGGAGCTGTTTTTT
TRBJ1-5,TRBV6-6,many,.,CASSPKGGQPQHF,TGTGCCAGCAGTCCCAAGGGCGGTCAGCCCCAGCATTTT
TRBJ2-1,TRBV6-1,many,.,CASSEAVRNRNNEQFF,TGTGCCAGCAGTGAAGCCGTCCGTAATAGAAACAATGAGCAGTTCTTC
TRBJ2-3,TRBV11-3,few,.,CASSLRDTLYF,TGTGCCAGCAGCTTGAGAGATACGCTGTATTTT